These 12 T cell receptor beta chains came from one sample sequenced in a study of T cells after yellow fever vaccination. TCRdb reprocessed the 5' RACE reads with MiXCR, giving one entry per CDR3 protein. The repertoire holds about 160,000 distinct CDR3 sequences, almost 7% seen once, with around 2.3% in the top ten. Here the sequenced sample was CD4+ T cells sorted from PBMCs, taken about 5 days after the first yellow fever vaccination. These receptors were obtained from a man aged 18 to 30 who received the YFV17D yellow fever vaccine.

The rearrangement links TRBV5-1 to TRBJ2-2, with D hard to call. The germline V gene has CDR1 SGHRS and CDR2 YFSETQ. Trimming shortened V by 7 bases and J by 3 bases, and 13 bases separated the two germline ends. There are 14 residues in the CDR3. CDR3 nucleotide sequence: TGCGCCAGCCGGTTCCTTGCTGACACCGGGGAGCTGTTTTTT. Translating gives CASRFLADTGELFF.

This clonotype was recorded many times. The chain couples TRBV5-1 to TRBJ1-1; 7 bases align to TRBD1. Germline V gives CDR1 SGHRS, CDR2 YFSETQ. V was clipped by 4 bases and J by 2 bases; unmatched bases: 5. CDR3 size: 14 residues. The CDR3 is CASSPGTANTEAFF. In DNA form, the CDR3 reads TGCGCCAGCAGCCCCGGGACAGCCAACACTGAAGCTTTCTTT.

This clonotype was seen ten or more times. The rearrangement joins TRBV4-2 to TRBJ1-2, with a possible D match to TRBD1 (6 bases). V dropped 8 bases and J dropped 4 bases, with 23 bases sitting between them. The germline V gene encodes CDR1 LGHNA and CDR2 YNFKEQ. CDR3 size: 16 residues. Here the CDR3 reads CASSPRGGGGPYGYTF. Here the CDR3 DNA reads TGTGCCAGCTCCCCAAGAGGAGGGGGGGGGCCCTATGGCTACACCTTC.

This clonotype was found a few times. The chain couples TRBV6-5 to TRBJ1-1; TRBD1 matches 7 bases. CDR1 and CDR2 from the germline V gene are MNHEY and SVGAGI. CDR3 length: 14 residues. V lost 4 bases to trimming and J lost 6 bases; unmatched junction nucleotides: 8. CDR3 sequence reads: CASSLSGTVSEAFF. The CDR3 DNA follows: TGTGCCAGCAGTTTATCCGGGACAGTCTCTGAAGCTTTCTTT.

J is TRBJ1-6 and V is TRBV7-2; no reliable D call. The V end lost 5 bases, the J end lost 3 bases, and 11 bases lay between the germline ends. Germline V gene data show CDR1 as SGHTA and CDR2 as FQGNSA. The CDR3 runs 15 residues. CDR3 residues: CASSREGSYNSPLHF. The DNA of the CDR3 is TGTGCCAGCAGCAGGGAGGGAAGCTATAATTCACCCCTCCACTTT.

The sample holds a few counts of this clonotype. The gene calls are TRBV4-1 and TRBJ2-7, with D perhaps being TRBD1 or TRBD2 (6 bases each). This CDR3 region has 15 residues. From germline, CDR1 is MGHRA and CDR2 YSYEKL. V dropped 2 bases and J dropped 4 bases, with 15 bases sitting between them. The CDR3 DNA reads as TGCGCCAGCAGCCAAAACGGGGGCACCAAGTACGAGCAGTACGTC. It specifies CASSQNGGTKYEQYV.

This clonotype was detected only a few times. The chain uses TRBV12-3 or TRBV12-4 and TRBJ2-3; 14 nucleotides line up with TRBD2. CDR3 length equals 15 residues. After removal of 6 bases from V and 4 bases from J, the junction contained 3 bases not matched to a gene. The DNA for the CDR3 is TGTGCCAGCAGGGGGACTAGCGGGGGCCCAGATACGCAGTATTTT. Translated: CASRGTSGGPDTQYF.

On this clonotype: A much larger clone is a single base away; this may be a read error. V and J are TRBV7-9 and TRBJ2-3; perhaps TRBD2 as D (5 bases). The CDR3 has 13 residues. CDR1 is SEHNR and CDR2 is FQNEAQ in the germline V gene (reference sequence). The V and J ends lost 7 bases and 0 bases respectively, with 8 bases between them. The CDR3 bases are TGTGCCAGCATGGAGGAGAGCACAGATACGCAGTATTTT. This translates into CASMEESTDTQYF.

In this sample, this clonotype turned up a few times. The V and J genes are TRBV12-3 or TRBV12-4 and TRBJ2-7, with 9 nucleotides matching TRBD2. The CDR3 runs 14 residues. The junction had 6 bases not matched to a gene; V was cut back by 5 bases and J by 4 bases. Here the CDR3 reads CASSPGLAEYEQYV. The CDR3 nucleotides read TGTGCCAGCAGTCCGGGACTAGCAGAATACGAGCAGTACGTC.

This clonotype was picked up many times. The chain links TRBV4-3 to TRBJ1-3; D remains unclear. The CDR3 consists of 17 residues. Trimming removed 1 base at V and 5 bases at J, with 18 bases between. Germline V gene data show CDR1 as LGHNA and CDR2 as YSLEER. The chain's CDR3 is CASSQASSPVPRNTIYF. The CDR3 DNA reads TGCGCCAGCAGCCAAGCTTCATCCCCAGTTCCCCGAAACACCATATATTTT.

This chain links TRBV5-4 with TRBJ2-3; TRBD1 agrees at 9 bases. Germline lookup yields CDR1 SGHNT and CDR2 YYREEE (reference sequence). This CDR3 comprises 16 residues. Trimming cost V 3 bases and J 1 base; bases outside gene matches: 6. The CDR3 spells CASSWGGQGRTDTQYF. Written as DNA, the CDR3 is TGTGCCAGCAGCTGGGGAGGACAGGGGCGCACAGATACGCAGTATTTT.

V gene TRBV6-2 or TRBV6-3 combines with J gene TRBJ1-1; no firm D call. V lost 2 bases, J lost 3 bases, and 16 bases lay in between. The CDR3 contains 16 residues. Germline loops: CDR1 MNHEY, CDR2 SVGEGT. CDR3 bases: TGTGCCAGCAGTTACGGCAGGAGTCGAGGGCACACTGAAGCTTTCTTT. It specifies CASSYGRSRGHTEAFF.